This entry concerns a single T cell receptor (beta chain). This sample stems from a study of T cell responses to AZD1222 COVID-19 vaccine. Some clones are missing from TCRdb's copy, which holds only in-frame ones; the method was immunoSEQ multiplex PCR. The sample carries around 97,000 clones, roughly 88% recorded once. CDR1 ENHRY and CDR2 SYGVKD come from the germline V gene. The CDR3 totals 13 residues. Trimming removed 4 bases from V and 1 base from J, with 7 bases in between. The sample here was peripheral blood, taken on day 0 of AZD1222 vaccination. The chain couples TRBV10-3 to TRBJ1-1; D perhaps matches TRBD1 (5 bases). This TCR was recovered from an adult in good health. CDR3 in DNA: TGTGCCATCAGTGGGGGGGGGAACACTGAAGCTTTCTTT. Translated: CAISGGGNTEAFF.